The 9 T cell receptor beta chains presented below share a single source sample, sequenced in a study of cytomegalovirus exposure and HLA in healthy donors (dated by TCRdb to about 2017). The method behind the library was the immunoSEQ multiplex PCR assay. A mixture of 60 forward primers for TCR Vbeta segments and 13 reverse primers for TCR Jbeta segments was used in the multiplex PCR. TCRdb mirrors the immuneACCESS table, restricted to in-frame sequences. Some clones are absent from its copies; in checked studies, under half trace to an unresolved V gene, and the reason for the others is unknown. The sample yields some 130,000 clones; approximately 85% were counted once. Clones ranked in the top ten supply about 7% of the sample. The source material was PBMCs. These receptors were taken from a woman aged 25 to 39 in good health and CMV-seropositive.

This chain connects TRBV29-1 to TRBJ2-5; 9 bases are shared with TRBD1. The CDR3 covers 14 residues. The germline gives CDR1 SQVTM, CDR2 ANQGSEA. Trimming at V came to 6 bases and at J to 5 bases, leaving 10 bases not matched to a gene. The CDR3 is CSVADRGWRETQYF. In DNA, the CDR3 is TGCAGCGTCGCCGACAGGGGGTGGCGGGAGACCCAGTACTTC.

The chain has TRBV5-1 and TRBJ1-1; 7 bases match TRBD1. V dropped 5 bases and J dropped 2; count of bases not matched to a gene: 6. CDR3 length equals 14 residues. Germline V gene lookup returns CDR1 SGHRS and CDR2 YFSETQ. CDR3 in DNA: TGCGCCAGCAGGACAGGGACAGCCAACACTGAAGCTTTCTTT. Its translation is CASRTGTANTEAFF.

There are a few counts of this clone. The V call is TRBV10-3, the J call TRBJ2-5; 7 nucleotides align to TRBD1. The CDR3 is made up of 13 amino acids. Trimming took 10 bases from V and 5 from J; bases not matched to a gene: 10. CDR1 is ENHRY and CDR2 is SYGVKD in the germline V gene. CDR3 nucleotide sequence: TGTGCCACCAGGAAGGGGGCCGGGGAGACCCAGTACTTC. Its translation: CATRKGAGETQYF.

The V call is TRBV2, the J call TRBJ2-6, with 8 positions matching TRBD1. J gave up 2 bases and V 6 bases, and 9 bases lay outside the gene matches. Germline loops: CDR1 SNHLY, CDR2 FYNNEI. CDR3 size: 17 residues. CDR3 DNA: TGTGCCAGCAGCCGGGACAGGAGCAACGCTGGGGCCAACGTCCTGACTTTC. This gives the protein CASSRDRSNAGANVLTF.

This clone has just a few counts. The chain employs TRBV30 and TRBJ1-1; perhaps TRBD1 as D (6 bases). The germline CDR1 and CDR2 sequences are GTSNPN and SVGIG (reference sequence). CDR3 length: 17 amino acids. V was shortened by 2 bases and J by 4 bases, with 23 bases between the two germline ends. CDR3 DNA: TGTGCCTGGAGTCCCTCAGGGGCCGGGAGGTTAAGCACTGAAGCTTTCTTT. It is translated as CAWSPSGAGRLSTEAFF.

Comment on this clone: Other DNA variants within this sample encode the same CDR3. The V and J genes are TRBV5-6 and TRBJ1-3, with D possibly being TRBD1 (5 bases). The CDR3 is 14 amino acids. V was shortened by 2 bases and J by 2 bases, with 8 bases between the two germline ends. Germline V gives CDR1 SGHDT, CDR2 YYEEEE. CDR3 nucleotides: TGTGCCAGCAGCTTCGAAGGGGCTGGAAACACCATATATTTT. It specifies CASSFEGAGNTIYF.

This chain uses TRBV5-4 with TRBJ2-1; 7 nucleotides align to TRBD2. Trimming removed 4 bases from V and 8 bases from J; junction bases left unmatched: 0. Per germline, CDR1 SGHNT and CDR2 YYREEE (reference sequence). The CDR3 sequence is 11 residues long. The DNA of the CDR3 is TGTGCCAGCAGCCGGGAGGATGAGCAGTTCTTC. Protein product: CASSREDEQFF.

The rearrangement joins TRBV28 to TRBJ2-2, with 9 bases identical to TRBD2. Germline V gene data show CDR1 as MDHEN and CDR2 as SYDVKM. The CDR3 has 17 amino acids. The V gene end was trimmed by 3 bases and the J gene end by 5 bases; junction bases not matched to a gene: 10. The CDR3 DNA sequence: TGTGCCAGCAGTTTTGCGAGTAGCGGGAGTGTAACCGGGGAGCTGTTTTTT. It translates to CASSFASSGSVTGELFF. The full variable domain, rest sourced from reference TRBV28 and TRBJ2-2, is DVKVTQSSRYLVKRTGEKVFLECVQDMDHENMFWYRQDPGLGLRLIYFSYDVKMKEKGDIPEGYSVSREKKERFSLILESASTNQTSMYLCASSFASSGSVTGELFFGEGSRLTVL.

V gene TRBV30 combines with J gene TRBJ2-1; D might be TRBD1 (6 bases). This CDR3 spans 14 amino acids. Trimming cost V 4 bases and J 7 bases, with 17 bases left between them. Germline CDR1 GTSNPN, CDR2 SVGIG (reference sequence). CDR3 loop: CAWNRQAPENEQFF. CDR3 nucleotide sequence: TGTGCCTGGAACCGACAGGCGCCGGAGAATGAGCAGTTCTTC.